The 9 T cell receptor beta chains given below trace back to one sample, sequenced in a study of T cell repertoires in cytomegalovirus infection. These receptors have no identified antigens. MiXCR, applied by TCRdb to the reads, yields one record per CDR3 protein. There are 700,000 to 900,000 distinct CDR3 sequences in the sample; roughly 28% occur only once, and under 15% lies in the top ten. The starting material was cultured CD8+ T cells from PBMCs, obtained from culture after CMV antigen stimulation. Every receptor here comes from a human donor in good health (CMV status not recorded). Some clones in this sample may be carry-over from other donors' samples.

This clonotype was detected only a few times. The CDR3 DNA is TGTGCCAGCAGCTTAGTGTCGGGAAACCTCTACGAGCAGTACTTC. It encodes CASSLVSGNLYEQYF. This rearrangement joins TRBV7-9 to TRBJ2-7; tentatively, D is TRBD2 (5 bases). The CDR3 runs 15 residues. Germline CDR1 and CDR2: SEHNR and FQNEAQ (reference sequence). Trimming cost V 1 base and J 3 bases, with 13 bases left between them.

Written as DNA, the CDR3 is TGTGCCAGCAGTTCCCCACCTAAGGACAGGGGGCGCGAGATTTCCTACGAGCAGTACGTC. This encodes CASSSPPKDRGREISYEQYV. The rearrangement links TRBV28 to TRBJ2-7; 11 nucleotides agree with TRBD1. CDR3 length: 20 residues. Trimming removed 4 bases from V and 1 base from J; junction bases left unmatched: 18. From germline, CDR1 is MDHEN and CDR2 SYDVKM.

The rearrangement joins TRBV6-2 or TRBV6-3 to TRBJ1-5; D gene uncertain. Germline V gene sequence: CDR1 MNHEY, CDR2 SVGEGT. The CDR3 is 12 residues long. Trimming pared 7 bases from V and 0 bases from J, leaving 4 bases between. In DNA form, the CDR3 reads TGTGCCAGCACAGATAGCAATCAGCCCCAGCATTTT. Translation: CASTDSNQPQHF.

This clonotype was seen ten or more times. The chain links TRBV5-1 to TRBJ2-3, with 8 nucleotides matching TRBD2. CDR1 is SGHRS and CDR2 is YFSETQ in the germline V gene. This CDR3 comprises 18 residues. Trimming at V came to 4 bases and at J to 3 bases, leaving 16 bases not matched to a gene. CDR3 nucleotides: TGCGCCAGCAGCCCCTGGGATCAGGGGCGGGGGGATACAGATACGCAGTATTTT. It translates to CASSPWDQGRGDTDTQYF.

This clonotype was counted a few times. The chain joins TRBV4-1 to TRBJ2-1; D is tentatively TRBD1 or TRBD2 (5 bases each). Per germline, CDR1 MGHRA and CDR2 YSYEKL. Trimming removed 4 bases from V and 4 bases from J, with 17 bases in between. This CDR3 region has 16 residues. The CDR3 reads CASSLGVVVVYNEQFF. In nucleotides, the CDR3 is TGCGCCAGCAGCCTGGGGGTAGTGGTGGTTTACAATGAGCAGTTCTTC.

In regard to this clonotype: The missing conserved phenylalanine or tryptophan at the end of this CDR3 makes a read error likely. This sequence joins TRBV7-3 and TRBJ1-2, with 8 bases lining up with TRBD1. V lost 5 bases, J lost 7 bases, and 6 bases stayed unmatched. Germline V gene sequence: CDR1 SGHTA, CDR2 FQGTGA. CDR3 size: 13 residues. Here the CDR3 DNA reads TGTGCCAGCAGCGTCGGGACAGGCTCTGGCTACACCCTC. Its translation is CASSVGTGSGYTL.

V gene TRBV9 combines with J gene TRBJ2-1, with a weak D call TRBD1 (5 bases). The CDR3 is made up of 14 amino acids. V was clipped by 0 bases and J by 7 bases, with 11 bases between them. CDR1 and CDR2 (germline): SGDLS, YYNGEE. This CDR3 is CASSVEDSWNEQFF. Here the CDR3 DNA reads TGTGCCAGCAGCGTAGAAGACAGTTGGAATGAGCAGTTCTTC. The complete variable domain, with remaining parts taken from reference TRBV9 and TRBJ2-1, reads DSGVTQTPKHLITATGQRVTLRCSPRSGDLSVYWYQQSLDQGLQFLIQYYNGEERAKGNILERFSAQQFPDLHSELNLSSLELGDSALYFCASSVEDSWNEQFFGPGTRLTVL.

This clonotype has just a few counts. This chain links TRBV7-6 with TRBJ2-1; tentative D call: TRBD2 (6 bases). The V gene lost 1 base and the J gene lost 4 bases, with 11 bases spanning the gap. The V gene's germline CDR1 is SGHVS and CDR2 FNYEAQ. The CDR3 is 15 residues long. This chain's CDR3 is CASSLEGGVYNEQFF. CDR3 bases: TGTGCCAGCAGCTTAGAGGGCGGGGTGTACAATGAGCAGTTCTTC.

In its sample, this clonotype was seen a few times. The genes are TRBV19 and TRBJ1-1; D possibly corresponds to TRBD1 (5 bases). The CDR3 spans 14 residues. V lost 3 bases to trimming and J lost 5 bases, with 13 bases between them. Germline loops: CDR1 LNHDA, CDR2 SQIVND (reference sequence). In DNA form, the CDR3 reads TGTGCCAGTAGTATGGTGGCAGGGTGGACTGAAGCTTTCTTT. Protein sequence: CASSMVAGWTEAFF.